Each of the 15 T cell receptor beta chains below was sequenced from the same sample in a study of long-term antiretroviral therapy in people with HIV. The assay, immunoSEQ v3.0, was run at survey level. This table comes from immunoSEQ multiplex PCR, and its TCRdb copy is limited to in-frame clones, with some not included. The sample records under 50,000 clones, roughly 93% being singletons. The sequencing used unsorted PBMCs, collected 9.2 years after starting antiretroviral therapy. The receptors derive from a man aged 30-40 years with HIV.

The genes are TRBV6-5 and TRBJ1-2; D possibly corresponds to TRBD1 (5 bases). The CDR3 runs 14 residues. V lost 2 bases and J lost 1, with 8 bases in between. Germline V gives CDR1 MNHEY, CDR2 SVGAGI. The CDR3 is CASSYGGDNYGYTF. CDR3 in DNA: TGTGCCAGCAGTTACGGAGGGGATAACTATGGCTACACCTTC.

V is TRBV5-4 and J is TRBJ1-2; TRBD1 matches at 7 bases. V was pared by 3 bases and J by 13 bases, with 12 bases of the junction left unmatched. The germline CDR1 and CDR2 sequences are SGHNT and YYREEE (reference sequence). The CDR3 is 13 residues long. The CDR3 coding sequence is TGTGCCAGCAGCTCTGACAGGGAGAGTGAATGCACCTTC. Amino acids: CASSSDRESECTF.

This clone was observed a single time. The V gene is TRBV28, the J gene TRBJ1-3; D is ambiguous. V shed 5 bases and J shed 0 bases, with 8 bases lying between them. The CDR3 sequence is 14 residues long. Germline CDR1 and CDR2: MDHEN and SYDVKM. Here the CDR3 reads CASSDGYSGNTIYF. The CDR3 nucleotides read TGTGCCAGCAGTGACGGATACTCTGGAAACACCATATATTTT.

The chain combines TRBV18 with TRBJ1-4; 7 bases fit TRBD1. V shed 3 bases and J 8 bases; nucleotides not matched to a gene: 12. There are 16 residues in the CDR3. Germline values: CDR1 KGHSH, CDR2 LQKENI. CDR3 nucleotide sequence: TGTGCCAGCTCACCCTTGGACCTGACAGGGCAAGAAAAACTGTTTTTT. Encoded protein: CASSPLDLTGQEKLFF.

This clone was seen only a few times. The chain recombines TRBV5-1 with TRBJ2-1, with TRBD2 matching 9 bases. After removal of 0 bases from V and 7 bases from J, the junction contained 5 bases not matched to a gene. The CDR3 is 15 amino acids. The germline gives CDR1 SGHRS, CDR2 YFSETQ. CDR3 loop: CASSLVAGGHNEQFF. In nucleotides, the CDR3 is TGCGCCAGCAGCTTGGTTGCGGGGGGGCATAATGAGCAGTTCTTC. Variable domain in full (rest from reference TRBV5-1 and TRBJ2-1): KAGVTQTPRYLIKTRGQQVTLSCSPISGHRSVSWYQQTPGQGLQFLFEYFSETQRNKGNFPGRFSGRQFSNSRSEMNVSTLELGDSALYLCASSLVAGGHNEQFFGPGTRLTVL.

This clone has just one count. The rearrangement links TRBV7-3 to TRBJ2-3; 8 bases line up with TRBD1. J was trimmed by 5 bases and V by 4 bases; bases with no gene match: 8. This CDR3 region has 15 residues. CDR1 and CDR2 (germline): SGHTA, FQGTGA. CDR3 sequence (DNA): TGTGCCAGCAGCTCAGGGGGCGCAGTCAGAGATACGCAGTATTTT. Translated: CASSSGGAVRDTQYF. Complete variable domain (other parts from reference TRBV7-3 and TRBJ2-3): GAGVSQTPSNKVTEKGKYVELRCDPISGHTALYWYRQSLGQGPEFLIYFQGTGAADDSGLPNDRFFAVRPEGSVSTLKIQRTERGDSAVYLCASSSGGAVRDTQYFGPGTRLTVL.

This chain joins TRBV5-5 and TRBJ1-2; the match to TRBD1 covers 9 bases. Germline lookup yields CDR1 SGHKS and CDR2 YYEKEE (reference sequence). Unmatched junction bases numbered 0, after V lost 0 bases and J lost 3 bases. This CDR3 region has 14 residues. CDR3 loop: CASSLDRGHYGYTF. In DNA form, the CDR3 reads TGTGCCAGCAGCTTGGACAGGGGGCACTATGGCTACACCTTC.

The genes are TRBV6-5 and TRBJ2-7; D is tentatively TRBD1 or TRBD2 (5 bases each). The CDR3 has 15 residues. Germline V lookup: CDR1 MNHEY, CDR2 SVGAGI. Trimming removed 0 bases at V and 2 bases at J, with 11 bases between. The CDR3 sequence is CASSYSPGTPYEQYF. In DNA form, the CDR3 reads TGTGCCAGCAGTTACTCCCCGGGGACCCCCTACGAGCAGTACTTC.

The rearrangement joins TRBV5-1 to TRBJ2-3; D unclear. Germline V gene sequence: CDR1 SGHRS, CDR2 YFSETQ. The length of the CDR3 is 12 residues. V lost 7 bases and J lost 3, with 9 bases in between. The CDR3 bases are TGCGCCAGCGCCGAACAGACAGATACGCAGTATTTT. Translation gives CASAEQTDTQYF.

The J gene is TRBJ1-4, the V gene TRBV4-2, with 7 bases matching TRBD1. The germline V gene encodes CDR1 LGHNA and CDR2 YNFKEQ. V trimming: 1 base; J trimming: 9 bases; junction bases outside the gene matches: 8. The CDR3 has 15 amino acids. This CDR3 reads CASSQGQGREKKLFF. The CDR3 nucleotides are TGTGCCAGCAGCCAAGGACAGGGCCGAGAGAAAAAACTGTTTTTT.

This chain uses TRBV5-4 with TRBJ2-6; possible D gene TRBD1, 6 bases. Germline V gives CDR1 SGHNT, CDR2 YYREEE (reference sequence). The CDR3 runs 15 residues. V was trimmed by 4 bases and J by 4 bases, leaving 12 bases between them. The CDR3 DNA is TGTGCCAGCAGCCCACCAGGGGCCGGGGCCAACGTCCTGACTTTC. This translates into CASSPPGAGANVLTF.

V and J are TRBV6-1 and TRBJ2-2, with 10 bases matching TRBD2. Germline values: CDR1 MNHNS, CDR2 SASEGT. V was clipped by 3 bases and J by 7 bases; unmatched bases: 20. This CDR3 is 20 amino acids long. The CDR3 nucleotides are TGTGCCAGCAGTGATTCTCGGGTGATTAGCGGGGGGTCAGCAGGCGGGGAGCTGTTTTTT. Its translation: CASSDSRVISGGSAGGELFF.

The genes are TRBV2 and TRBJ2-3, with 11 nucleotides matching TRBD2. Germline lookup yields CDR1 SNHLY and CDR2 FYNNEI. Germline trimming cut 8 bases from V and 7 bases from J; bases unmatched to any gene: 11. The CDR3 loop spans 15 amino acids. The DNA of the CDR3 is TGTGCCAGCCCGGAACTTAGCGGGGGGGTATATACGCAGTATTTT. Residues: CASPELSGGVYTQYF. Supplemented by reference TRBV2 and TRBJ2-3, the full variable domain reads EPEVTQTPSHQVTQMGQEVILRCVPISNHLYFYWYRQILGQKVEFLVSFYNNEISEKSEIFDDQFSVERPDGSNFTLKIRSTKLEDSAMYFCASPELSGGVYTQYFGPGTRLTVL.

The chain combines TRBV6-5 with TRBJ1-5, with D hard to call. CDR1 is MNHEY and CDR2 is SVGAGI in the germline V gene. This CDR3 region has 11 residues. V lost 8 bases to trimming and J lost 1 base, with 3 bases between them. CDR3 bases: TGTGCCAGCGGGAGCAATCAGCCCCAGCATTTT. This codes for CASGSNQPQHF.

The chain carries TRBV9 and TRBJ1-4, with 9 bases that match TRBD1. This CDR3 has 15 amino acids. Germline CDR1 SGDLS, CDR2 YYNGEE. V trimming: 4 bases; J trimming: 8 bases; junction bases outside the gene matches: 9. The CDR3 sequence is CASSSWTGEEEKLFF. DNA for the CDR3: TGTGCCAGCAGCTCATGGACAGGGGAGGAGGAAAAACTGTTTTTT.